These T cell receptor beta chains were read from a single sample in a study of shared clonotypes between healthy human individuals. Some clones are missing from TCRdb's copy, which holds only in-frame ones; the method was immunoSEQ multiplex PCR. The data show fewer than 1.4 million clones, with 75% to 85% seen just once and 0.5% to 0.65% held by the top ten. Sample: memory CD4+ T cells from PBMCs. The receptors originated from a man aged 18 to 29 in good health. Some clones in this sample may be carry-over from other donors' samples. Both conserved end residues are trimmed from each CDR3. Fields, in order: V gene, D gene, CDR3 protein. A D gene is named only where the DNA matches it firmly.

TRBV6-5 | TRBD1 | ASSYRDRVTDTQY
TRBV5-1 | - | ASSLGQPYGYT
TRBV28 | - | AILKGDLDGYT
TRBV5-1 | - | ASSVGTANYGYT
TRBV5-6 | TRBD1 | ASSTDRGRWTDTQY
TRBV4-2 | - | ASSRQNTGELF
TRBV5-6 | - | ASTLGGVYYGYT
TRBV10-3 | TRBD2 | AINPGGPGTGELF
TRBV5-1 | - | ASSLAPGSWDGYT
TRBV7-2 | TRBD1 | ASSPTGGNYGYT
TRBV28 | - | ASRHKRTVSQPQH
TRBV6-1 | TRBD2 | ATTLAGGSDTQY
TRBV6-6 | TRBD1 | ASSSGTGTYEQY
TRBV28 | - | ASRTGTPEQY
TRBV29-1 | - | SGIPGTQETQY
TRBV2 | - | ASSAWGPQETQY
TRBV15 | - | ATRGQTFNEKLF
TRBV6-6 | TRBD1 | ASSYSKTGGDEQF
TRBV6-5 | TRBD1 | ASGTGAPYEQY
TRBV6-6 | - | ASSERQEQY
TRBV5-4 | - | ASSLQGSRTQY
TRBV11-3 | - | ASSRDLTGELF
TRBV15 | - | ATSREHEQY
TRBV11-3 | - | ASSDREADTQY
TRBV4-2 | - | ASSPQTGSYEQY
TRBV6-1 | - | ASSPGTYSYEQY
TRBV19 | TRBD2 | ASSIAGTIYEQY
TRBV7-3 | - | ASSLGGSGPRGNEQF
TRBV5-1 | - | ASSFYGVDYGYT
TRBV7-9 | - | ASSLVVEWGQETQY
TRBV10-1 | - | ASSESSLRPPTYEQY
TRBV19 | - | ASSPLWGTYEQY
TRBV7-3 | - | ASSYGLGGEQY
TRBV28 | - | ASGDGYT
TRBV5-1 | - | ASSLGPTSSYEQY
TRBV2 | - | ASSKQGQGGNQPQH
TRBV7-2 | - | ASSLDVSTDTQY
TRBV7-2 | - | ASSLEGLGLYGYT
TRBV11-2 | TRBD1 | ASSPGQGVAGNTIY
TRBV20-1 | - | RTNNEQF
TRBV5-8 | TRBD1 | ASSNDRGNQPQH
TRBV4-1 | TRBD2 | ASSQFASGRFEQF
TRBV6-1 | TRBD1 | ASNTGQGDSEKLF
TRBV5-8 | TRBD1 | ASSLGQGGNTIY
TRBV18 | - | ASSPNRAGTEAF
TRBV18 | - | ASSPSRGRETQY
TRBV28 | - | ASSFAQRADTQY
TRBV10-3 | - | AISESAFTYEQY
TRBV30 | - | AWSFSSEQY
TRBV15 | - | ATSRGNNEQF
TRBV28 | TRBD2 | ASSLRTSGLGGETQY
TRBV19 | TRBD2 | ASSIGTSSVYRELF
TRBV28 | - | ASSLGGGQETQY